The sequence of this TCR beta chain was determined in a study of blood T cell repertoires in COVID-19. Whole-study context: Donors in the United States, Italy and Spain gave samples during acute or convalescent COVID-19.

Using immunoSEQ multiplex PCR, the repertoire was profiled, and TCRdb retains in-frame clones only, with some absent. The sample contains fewer than 300,000 clones, around 83% of which appear only once. Participants came from fewer than 25 US areas, aged about 18 to 89 years. Cohort allocation depended upon clinical history that participants reported. Exposed enrollees had met someone with a PCR-confirmed or clinician-diagnosed COVID-19 case at some point within the 2 weeks before study entry. V lost 4 bases to trimming and J lost 0 bases, with 4 bases between them. The CDR3 covers 14 residues. Germline assignment: CDR1 SGHVS and CDR2 FNYEAQ.

The genes are TRBV7-6 and TRBJ2-6; no clear D gene. The sequenced material came from PBMCs or T cells enriched from blood (not recorded which). This TCR was recovered from a man aged 35 to 55 who had been exposed to COVID-19. CDR3 residues: CASSSSSGANVLTF. The CDR3 region has the DNA TGTGCCAGCAGCTCGAGCTCTGGGGCCAACGTCCTGACTTTC.